A selection of T cell receptor beta chains follows, all from one sample in a study of identical twins. In TCRdb, the 5' RACE reads were re-called with MiXCR into one record per CDR3 protein. Of more than 650,000 distinct CDR3 sequences listed, 6.1% are singletons. Material: naive T cells sorted from blood. The receptors stem from a young man in good health. Each CDR3 is given with its conserved first and last residue. The order of the fields is D gene, J gene, clone size, V gene, CDR3 DNA, CDR3 protein. The D gene is left open where the match is weak. Some rows have no size entry. The others give once, few or many, or a class for an expanded clone.

d_gene: NA; j_gene: TRBJ2-5; abundance: many; v_gene: TRBV20-1; CDR3nt: TGCAGTGCTAGGGAGGACCTCCTAGGGGAGACCCAGTACTTC; CDR3aa: CSAREDLLGETQYF
d_gene: NA; j_gene: TRBJ1-2; abundance: NA; v_gene: TRBV20-1; CDR3nt: TGCAGTGCTAGAGATCCGGGGGTTGTCTATGGCTACACCTTC; CDR3aa: CSARDPGVVYGYTF
d_gene: NA; j_gene: TRBJ2-2; abundance: NA; v_gene: TRBV20-1; CDR3nt: TGCAGTGCTAGAGATGTACTAGGCACCGGGGAGCTGTTTTTT; CDR3aa: CSARDVLGTGELFF
d_gene: NA; j_gene: TRBJ2-4; abundance: few; v_gene: TRBV2; CDR3nt: TGTGCCAGCACCGACGACTCTCCCAGGATCGTCAAAAACATTCAGTACTTC; CDR3aa: CASTDDSPRIVKNIQYF
d_gene: TRBD2; j_gene: TRBJ2-3; abundance: many; v_gene: TRBV25-1; CDR3nt: TGTGCCAGCAGTCCGAGGGGCGGGAGAGGCGCAGATACGCAGTATTTT; CDR3aa: CASSPRGGRGADTQYF
d_gene: TRBD2; j_gene: TRBJ2-5; abundance: many; v_gene: TRBV29-1; CDR3nt: TGCAGCGTTTTCCGTCAGCGGGAGTTAGAGACCCAGTACTTC; CDR3aa: CSVFRQRELETQYF
d_gene: NA; j_gene: TRBJ2-5; abundance: many; v_gene: TRBV12-3/TRBV12-4; CDR3nt: TGTGCCAGCAGTTCTCCGTTACCTCCCCAAGAGACCCAGTACTTC; CDR3aa: CASSSPLPPQETQYF
d_gene: NA; j_gene: TRBJ2-7; abundance: NA; v_gene: TRBV6-1; CDR3nt: TGTGCCAGCAGCTGGGGAAGAAGAACCTACGAGCAGTACTTC; CDR3aa: CASSWGRRTYEQYF
d_gene: TRBD2; j_gene: TRBJ2-1; abundance: few; v_gene: TRBV7-6; CDR3nt: TGTGCCAGCAGCTTAGCCACTAGCGAGTTAGTCAATGAGCAGTTCTTC; CDR3aa: CASSLATSELVNEQFF
d_gene: TRBD1; j_gene: TRBJ2-5; abundance: many; v_gene: TRBV6-1; CDR3nt: TGTGCCAGCAGCCCGACAGGGGGAGTAGAGACCCAGTACTTC; CDR3aa: CASSPTGGVETQYF
d_gene: NA; j_gene: TRBJ2-2; abundance: few; v_gene: TRBV19; CDR3nt: TGTGCCAGTAGTATAAGGTTCCCGAACACCGGGGAGCTGTTTTTT; CDR3aa: CASSIRFPNTGELFF
d_gene: NA; j_gene: TRBJ2-3; abundance: many; v_gene: TRBV5-5; CDR3nt: TGTGCCAGCGGTTTTAGCACAGATACGCAGTATTTT; CDR3aa: CASGFSTDTQYF
d_gene: NA; j_gene: TRBJ2-2; abundance: few; v_gene: TRBV18; CDR3nt: TGTGCCAGCTCACCCACCGGGCCGGGAGTCGGAACCGGGGAGCTGTTTTTT; CDR3aa: CASSPTGPGVGTGELFF
d_gene: NA; j_gene: TRBJ2-2; abundance: many; v_gene: TRBV5-5; CDR3nt: TGTGCCAGCAGCTCCTCTGGGTGGCCGGGGAACACCGGGGAGCTGTTTTTT; CDR3aa: CASSSSGWPGNTGELFF
d_gene: NA; j_gene: TRBJ2-5; abundance: NA; v_gene: TRBV6-1; CDR3nt: TGTGCCAGCAGCAAACAGGGGAGGGAGACCCAGTACTTC; CDR3aa: CASSKQGRETQYF
d_gene: NA; j_gene: TRBJ1-3; abundance: many; v_gene: TRBV5-6; CDR3nt: TGTGCCAGCAGCCCAGGGGACACGTGGAGCTCTGGAAACACCATATATTTT; CDR3aa: CASSPGDTWSSGNTIYF
d_gene: TRBD1; j_gene: TRBJ2-1; abundance: many; v_gene: TRBV12-3/TRBV12-4; CDR3nt: TGTGCCAGCAGTCCCCGGGACAGGAACAATGAGCAGTTCTTC; CDR3aa: CASSPRDRNNEQFF
d_gene: NA; j_gene: TRBJ2-7; abundance: many; v_gene: TRBV20-1; CDR3nt: TGCAGTGCTAGTGTATACAGGGAGGGAGAGCAGTACTTC; CDR3aa: CSASVYREGEQYF
d_gene: NA; j_gene: TRBJ1-3; abundance: many; v_gene: TRBV29-1; CDR3nt: TGCAGCGTTGCCTCGAGGGCTATCTCTGGAAACACCATATATTTT; CDR3aa: CSVASRAISGNTIYF
d_gene: NA; j_gene: TRBJ1-1; abundance: few; v_gene: TRBV6-5; CDR3nt: TGTGCCAGCAGTTACCCCGGTAGGCGGATACCAAACACTGAAGCTTTCTTT; CDR3aa: CASSYPGRRIPNTEAFF
d_gene: TRBD1; j_gene: TRBJ2-2; abundance: many; v_gene: TRBV12-3/TRBV12-4; CDR3nt: TGTGCCAGCAGTTTAGTGTGGGACAGGGGCGGGGAGCTGTTTTTT; CDR3aa: CASSLVWDRGGELFF